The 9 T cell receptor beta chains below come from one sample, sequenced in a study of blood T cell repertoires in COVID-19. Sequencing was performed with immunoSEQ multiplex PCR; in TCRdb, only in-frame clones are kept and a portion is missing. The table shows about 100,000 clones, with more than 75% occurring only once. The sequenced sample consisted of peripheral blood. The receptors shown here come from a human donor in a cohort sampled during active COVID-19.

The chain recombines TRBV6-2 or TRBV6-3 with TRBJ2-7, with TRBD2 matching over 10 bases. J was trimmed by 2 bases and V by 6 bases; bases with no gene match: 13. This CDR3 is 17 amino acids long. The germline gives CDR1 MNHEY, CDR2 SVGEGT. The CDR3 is CASSRQSGLAYPYEQYF. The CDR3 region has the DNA TGTGCCAGCAGCAGACAATCGGGACTAGCGTACCCCTACGAGCAGTACTTC.

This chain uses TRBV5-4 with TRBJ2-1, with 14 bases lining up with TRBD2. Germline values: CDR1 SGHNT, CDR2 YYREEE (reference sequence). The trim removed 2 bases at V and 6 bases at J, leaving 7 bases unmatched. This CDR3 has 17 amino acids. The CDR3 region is CASSFVTSGRALNEQFF. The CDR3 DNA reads TGTGCCAGCAGCTTCGTGACTAGCGGGAGGGCCCTCAATGAGCAGTTCTTC.

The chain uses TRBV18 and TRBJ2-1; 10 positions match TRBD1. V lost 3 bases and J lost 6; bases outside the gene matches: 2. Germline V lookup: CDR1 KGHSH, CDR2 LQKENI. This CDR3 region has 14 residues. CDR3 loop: CASSPGDRGNEQFF. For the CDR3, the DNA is TGTGCCAGCTCACCTGGGGACAGGGGCAATGAGCAGTTCTTC. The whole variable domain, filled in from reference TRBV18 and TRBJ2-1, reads NAGVMQNPRHLVRRRGQEARLRCSPMKGHSHVYWYRQLPEEGLKFMVYLQKENIIDESGMPKERFSAEFPKEGPSILRIQQVVRGDSAAYFCASSPGDRGNEQFFGPGTRLTVL.

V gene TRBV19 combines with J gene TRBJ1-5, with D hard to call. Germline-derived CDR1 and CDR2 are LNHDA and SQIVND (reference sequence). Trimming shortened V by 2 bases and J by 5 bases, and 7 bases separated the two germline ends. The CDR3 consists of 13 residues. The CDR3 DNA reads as TGTGCCAGTAGTATACAGGACTATCAGCCCCAGCATTTT. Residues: CASSIQDYQPQHF.

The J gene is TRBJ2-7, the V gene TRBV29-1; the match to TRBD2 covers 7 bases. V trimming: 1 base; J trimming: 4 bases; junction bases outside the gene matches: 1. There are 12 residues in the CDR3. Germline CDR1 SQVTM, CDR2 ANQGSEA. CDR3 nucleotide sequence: TGCAGCGTTGAAGGGGAGGGATACGAGCAGTACTTC. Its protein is CSVEGEGYEQYF.

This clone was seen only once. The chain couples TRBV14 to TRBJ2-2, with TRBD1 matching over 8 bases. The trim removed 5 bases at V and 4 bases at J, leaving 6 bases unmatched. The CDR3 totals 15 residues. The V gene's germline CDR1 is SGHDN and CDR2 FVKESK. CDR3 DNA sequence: TGTGCCAGCAGCTTTGGACAGGGCGGCACCGGGGAGCTGTTTTTT. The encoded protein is CASSFGQGGTGELFF.

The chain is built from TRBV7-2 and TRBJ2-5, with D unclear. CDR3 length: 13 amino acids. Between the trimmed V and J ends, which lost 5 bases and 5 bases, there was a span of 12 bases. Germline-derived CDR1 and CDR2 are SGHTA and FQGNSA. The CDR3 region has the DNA TGTGCCAGCAGCCGATCCCAGTGGGAGACCCAGTACTTC. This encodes CASSRSQWETQYF.

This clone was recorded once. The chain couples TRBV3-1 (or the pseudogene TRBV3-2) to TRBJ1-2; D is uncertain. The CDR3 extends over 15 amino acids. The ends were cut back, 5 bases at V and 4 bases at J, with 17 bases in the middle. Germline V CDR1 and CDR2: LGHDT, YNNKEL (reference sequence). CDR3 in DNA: TGTGCCAGCAGCTCCAGCGGGAGGGATGGCTATGGCTACACCTTC. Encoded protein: CASSSSGRDGYGYTF.

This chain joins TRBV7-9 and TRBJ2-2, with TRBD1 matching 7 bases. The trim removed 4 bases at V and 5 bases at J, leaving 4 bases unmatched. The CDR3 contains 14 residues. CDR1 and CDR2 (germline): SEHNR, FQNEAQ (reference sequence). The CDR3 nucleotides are TGTGCCAGCAGCTCTTACAGGGGTACCGGGGAGCTGTTTTTT. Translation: CASSSYRGTGELFF.